The 24 T cell receptor beta chains below come from one sample, sequenced in a study of T cell responses to AZD1222 COVID-19 vaccine (dated by TCRdb to 2020 to 2023). What the time point label conveys for this sample: baseline before first vaccination. The protocol used for the library was the immunoSEQ multiplex PCR assay. TCRdb stores this immuneACCESS table with in-frame sequences only. Part of the clones is absent; in the studies checked, under half of the shortfall reflects unresolved V genes, and no reason is known for the rest. The sample table contains fewer than 200,000 clones; only one count was recorded for just under 90% of them. Roughly 6% of the sample comes from the top ten. This specimen was peripheral blood, taken on day 0 of AZD1222 vaccination. The receptors derive from an adult in good health.

The chain joins TRBV24-1 to TRBJ2-3; D gene unclear. Germline V CDR1 and CDR2: KGHDR, SFDVKD. The CDR3 runs 15 residues. Trimming stripped 0 bases from V and 2 bases from J, with 8 bases between. DNA for the CDR3: TGTGCCACCAGTGATTTGAAAGGGAACACAGATACGCAGTATTTT. This sequence encodes CATSDLKGNTDTQYF.

This chain connects TRBV27 to TRBJ1-1; tentatively, D is TRBD1 (5 bases). This CDR3 has 14 residues. The germline V and J ends were trimmed by 6 bases and 0 bases, with 11 bases remaining between them. The germline V gene has CDR1 MNHEY and CDR2 SMNVEV (reference sequence). The CDR3 loop reads CASSPGTLNTEAFF. CDR3 nucleotides: TGTGCCAGCAGCCCCGGGACCTTGAACACTGAAGCTTTCTTT.

At least ten counts were recorded for this clone. The chain combines TRBV7-2 with TRBJ2-2; TRBD1 might be the D (6 bases). V was pared by 1 base and J by 2 bases, with 8 bases between. This CDR3 region has 15 residues. Germline V CDR1 and CDR2: SGHTA, FQGNSA. For the CDR3, the DNA is TGTGCCAGCAGCTTAGGCAGGGGAAACACCGGGGAGCTGTTTTTT. Its translation is CASSLGRGNTGELFF.

This sequence joins TRBV21-1 and TRBJ1-5; the table names TRBD1, a call not compared with the DNA. TRBV21-1 is given as a pseudogene. The CDR3 is 17 residues long. CDR3 bases: TGTGCCAGCAGCAAGGATGGGTACAGGGCTCTATACCAGCCCCAGCATTTT. Amino acids: CASSKDGYRALYQPQHF.

In regard to this clone: Other DNA sequences in this sample translate to the same CDR3. The J gene is TRBJ2-7, the V gene TRBV11-1; D perhaps matches TRBD1 (6 bases). The germline CDR1 and CDR2 sequences are SGHAT and FQDESV (reference sequence). The CDR3 totals 14 residues. V lost 1 base to trimming and J lost 2 bases, with 9 bases between them. The CDR3 reads CASSLGRGPYEQYF. CDR3 coding DNA: TGTGCCAGCAGCTTAGGCAGGGGACCCTACGAGCAGTACTTC.

The rearrangement links TRBV12-3 or TRBV12-4 to TRBJ2-5, with D tentatively TRBD1 (5 bases). With 3 bases removed from V and 2 bases from J, the gap between germline ends came to 7 bases. The CDR3 spans 13 residues. The CDR3 region is CASSFGAQETQYF. The DNA of the CDR3 is TGTGCCAGCAGTTTTGGGGCGCAAGAGACCCAGTACTTC.

The chain is built from TRBV28 and TRBJ1-5; no clear D gene. Trimming left V 6 bases short and J 0 bases short, with 6 bases between. CDR1 is MDHEN and CDR2 is SYDVKM in the germline V gene. CDR3 length: 13 residues. CDR3 sequence reads: CASRGNSNQPQHF. CDR3 DNA sequence: TGTGCCAGCAGGGGTAATAGCAATCAGCCCCAGCATTTT.

This chain uses TRBV6-6 with TRBJ2-1; 7 bases match TRBD1. With V trimmed by 5 bases and J by 4 bases, 2 bases remained unmatched. This CDR3 has 13 residues. Germline loops: CDR1 MNHNY, CDR2 SVGAGI (reference sequence). This CDR3 reads CASSRTGYNEQFF. In DNA, the CDR3 is TGTGCCAGCAGTAGGACAGGATACAATGAGCAGTTCTTC.

This chain connects TRBV6-2 or TRBV6-3 to TRBJ2-3; 10 nucleotides match TRBD2. The germline gives CDR1 MNHEY, CDR2 SVGEGT. CDR3 length: 19 amino acids. J lost 6 bases, V lost 6 bases, and 21 bases had no gene match. The CDR3 nucleotides are TGTGCCAGCAGCCCCGGGGGGTTATTAGCGGGAGGAGTTAAGGATACGCAGTATTTT. Residues: CASSPGGLLAGGVKDTQYF.

V is TRBV2 and J is TRBJ1-2, with a tentative D call TRBD1 (6 bases). Trimming took 5 bases from V and 7 from J, leaving 11 bases between them. This CDR3 is 12 amino acids long. The germline gives CDR1 SNHLY, CDR2 FYNNEI. CDR3 residues: CASSWGASGYTF. The DNA of the CDR3 is TGTGCCAGCAGTTGGGGGGCGTCTGGCTACACCTTC.

On this clone: The identical CDR3 is also encoded by other nucleotide sequences in the sample. The chain employs TRBV18 and TRBJ2-7; D not certain. This CDR3 has 12 residues. The V end was cut by 6 bases, the J end by 0 bases, with 6 bases between. Germline V gene sequence: CDR1 KGHSH, CDR2 LQKENI. In DNA, the CDR3 is TGTGCCAGCTCGGATTCCTCCTACGAGCAGTACTTC. Protein product: CASSDSSYEQYF.

This chain uses TRBV27 with TRBJ1-6; 8 bases are shared with TRBD1. V was pared by 5 bases and J by 0 bases, with 6 bases of the junction left unmatched. Germline V CDR1 and CDR2: MNHEY, SMNVEV (reference sequence). CDR3 length equals 17 residues. The CDR3 spells CASSGQGASSYNSPLHF. In nucleotides, the CDR3 is TGTGCCAGCAGTGGCCAGGGGGCGAGCTCCTATAATTCACCCCTCCACTTT.

CDR3 in amino acids: CASSPTQRGNTDTQYF. DNA for the CDR3: TGCGCCAGCAGCCCCACCCAGCGGGGAAACACAGATACGCAGTATTTT. The V gene is TRBV5-1, the J gene TRBJ2-3, with 7 bases that match TRBD2. Germline V lookup: CDR1 SGHRS, CDR2 YFSETQ. The CDR3 sequence is 16 residues long. V gave up 4 bases and J gave up 2 bases; unmatched junction bases: 10.

This clone has a single count. This chain joins TRBV7-2 and TRBJ2-5; TRBD2 matches 7 bases. V lost 0 bases and J lost 4; bases outside the gene matches: 5. Germline CDR1 reads SGHTA; CDR2 reads FQGNSA. The CDR3 has 15 residues. The DNA for the CDR3 is TGTGCCAGCAGCTTAGCGGGAGGGAGAAGAGAGACCCAGTACTTC. This gives the protein CASSLAGGRRETQYF.

The V call is TRBV3-1 (or the pseudogene TRBV3-2), the J call TRBJ2-7, with D possibly matching TRBD1 (5 bases). Trimming pared 1 base from V and 0 bases from J, leaving 13 bases between. Germline CDR1 reads LGHDT; CDR2 reads YNNKEL (reference sequence). There are 16 residues in the CDR3. The CDR3 loop is CASSQARAGGSYEQYF. CDR3 nucleotide sequence: TGTGCCAGCAGCCAAGCCAGGGCCGGCGGCTCCTACGAGCAGTACTTC.

The V and J genes are TRBV5-4 and TRBJ2-1; TRBD1 matches 8 bases. CDR1 SGHNT and CDR2 YYREEE come from the germline V gene (reference sequence). The CDR3 is made up of 15 amino acids. V trimming: 0 bases; J trimming: 7 bases; junction bases outside the gene matches: 6. CDR3 DNA sequence: TGTGCCAGCAGCTTGGGGCAGGGGGCCAAAAATGAGCAGTTCTTC. Protein sequence: CASSLGQGAKNEQFF.

J is TRBJ2-5 and V is TRBV30, with a possible D match to TRBD1 (5 bases). The CDR3 contains 13 residues. Trimming pared 0 bases from V and 0 bases from J, leaving 5 bases between. Germline V gene data show CDR1 as GTSNPN and CDR2 as SVGIG (reference sequence). CDR3 sequence reads: CAWSVGDQETQYF. The CDR3 DNA reads TGTGCCTGGAGTGTAGGGGACCAAGAGACCCAGTACTTC. The full variable domain, completed using reference TRBV30 and TRBJ2-5, is SQTIHQWPATLVQPVGSPLSLECTVEGTSNPNLYWYRQAAGRGLQLLFYSVGIGQISSEVPQNLSASRPQDRQFILSSKKLLLSDSGFYLCAWSVGDQETQYFGPGTRLLVL.

This clone was observed a single time. V gene TRBV21-1 combines with J gene TRBJ1-2; TRBD1, the table's D call, was not compared with the DNA. TRBV21-1 is labeled a pseudogene. CDR3 length equals 12 residues. The DNA of the CDR3 is TGTGCCAGCCCTCCAGGGCGATATGGCTACACCTTC. It codes for CASPPGRYGYTF.

The V and J genes are TRBV7-9 and TRBJ2-2, with D possibly TRBD1 on 6 matching bases. Trimming cost V 5 bases and J 2 bases, with 15 bases left between them. CDR3 length: 16 residues. Germline CDR1 is SEHNR and CDR2 is FQNEAQ (reference sequence). The CDR3 region is CASSKTGQPNTGELFF. The CDR3, as DNA: TGTGCCAGCAGCAAAACAGGGCAGCCTAACACCGGGGAGCTGTTTTTT.

The rearrangement uses TRBV11-2 and TRBJ2-1, with D maybe TRBD1 (5 bases). The CDR3 consists of 15 residues. CDR1 is SGHAT, CDR2 FQNNGV, per germline. The V gene lost 0 bases and the J gene lost 6 bases, with 12 bases spanning the gap. This CDR3 reads CASSLDAGFVNEQFF. The DNA of the CDR3 is TGTGCCAGCAGCTTAGATGCAGGGTTCGTCAATGAGCAGTTCTTC. Full variable domain (outside the CDR3, taken from reference TRBV11-2 and TRBJ2-1): EAGVAQSPRYKIIEKRQSVAFWCNPISGHATLYWYQQILGQGPKLLIQFQNNGVVDDSQLPKDRFSAERLKGVDSTLKIQPAKLEDSAVYLCASSLDAGFVNEQFFGPGTRLTVL.

About this clone itself: At one boundary the junction diverges from the germline segment, which might be a read error. V gene TRBV3-1 (or the pseudogene TRBV3-2) combines with J gene TRBJ2-7; tentatively, D is TRBD1 (6 bases). This CDR3 spans 12 amino acids. Germline CDR1 and CDR2: LGHDT and YNNKEL (reference sequence). Written as DNA, the CDR3 is TGTGCCAGCAGACCCCAGACAGGTCCCCTAGGCTTC. Translated, it gives CASRPQTGPLGF.

The rearrangement uses TRBV7-2 and TRBJ1-2, with unresolved D. The CDR3 runs to 16 residues. V was trimmed by 5 bases and J by 0 bases, leaving 16 bases between them. Germline lookup yields CDR1 SGHTA and CDR2 FQGNSA. CDR3 sequence: CASSPQWAAANYGYTF. DNA for the CDR3: TGTGCCAGCAGCCCCCAGTGGGCGGCTGCTAACTATGGCTACACCTTC.

This clone was observed a handful of times. The gene calls are TRBV5-1 and TRBJ1-6, with D possibly matching TRBD1 (5 bases). This CDR3 has 13 residues. The V gene's germline CDR1 is SGHRS and CDR2 YFSETQ. V dropped 5 bases and J dropped 10 bases, with 13 bases sitting between them. CDR3 sequence reads: CASSRDPRSPLHF. The CDR3 nucleotides read TGCGCCAGCAGTCGGGACCCAAGATCACCCCTCCACTTT.

V and J are TRBV9 and TRBJ1-3; 7 bases map to TRBD1. The J segment lost 0 bases and the V segment lost 4 bases, leaving 4 bases of the junction unmatched. The CDR3 contains 15 residues. From germline, CDR1 is SGDLS and CDR2 YYNGEE. CDR3 sequence reads: CASSMDRPSGNTIYF. Here the CDR3 DNA reads TGTGCCAGCAGCATGGACAGGCCCTCTGGAAACACCATATATTTT.